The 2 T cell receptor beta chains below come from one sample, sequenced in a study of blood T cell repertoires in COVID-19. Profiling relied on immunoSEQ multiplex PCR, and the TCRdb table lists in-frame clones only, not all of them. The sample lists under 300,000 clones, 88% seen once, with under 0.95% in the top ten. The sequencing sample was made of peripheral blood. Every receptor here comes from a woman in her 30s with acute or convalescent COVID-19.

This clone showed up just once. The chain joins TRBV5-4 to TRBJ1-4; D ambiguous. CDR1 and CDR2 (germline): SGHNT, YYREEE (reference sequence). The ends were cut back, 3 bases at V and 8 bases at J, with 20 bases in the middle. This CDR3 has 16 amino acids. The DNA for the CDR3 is TGTGCCAGCAGCTCGGGATCGACGGTGGGATTGGAAAAACTGTTTTTT. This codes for CASSSGSTVGLEKLFF.

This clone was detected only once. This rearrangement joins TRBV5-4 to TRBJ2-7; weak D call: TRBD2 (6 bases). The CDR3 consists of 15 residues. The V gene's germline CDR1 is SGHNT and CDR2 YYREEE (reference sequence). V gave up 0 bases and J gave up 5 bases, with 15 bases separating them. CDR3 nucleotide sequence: TGTGCCAGCAGCTTGGCCTCGGGAGTTCGCCACGAGCAGTACTTC. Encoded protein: CASSLASGVRHEQYF. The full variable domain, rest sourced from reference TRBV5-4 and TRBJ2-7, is ETGVTQSPTHLIKTRGQQVTLRCSSQSGHNTVSWYQQALGQGPQFIFQYYREEENGRGNFPPRFSGLQFPNYSSELNVNALELDDSALYLCASSLASGVRHEQYFGPGTRLTVT.